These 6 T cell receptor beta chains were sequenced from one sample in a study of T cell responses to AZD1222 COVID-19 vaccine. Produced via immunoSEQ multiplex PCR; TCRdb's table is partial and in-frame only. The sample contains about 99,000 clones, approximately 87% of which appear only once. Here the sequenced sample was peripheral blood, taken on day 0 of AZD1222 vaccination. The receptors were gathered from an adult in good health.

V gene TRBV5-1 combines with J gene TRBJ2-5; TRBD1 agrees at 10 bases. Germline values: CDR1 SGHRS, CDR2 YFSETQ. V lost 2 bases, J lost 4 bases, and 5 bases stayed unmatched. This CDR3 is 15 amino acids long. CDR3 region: CASSLRDRGRETQYF. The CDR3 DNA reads TGCGCCAGCAGCTTACGGGACAGGGGCCGAGAGACCCAGTACTTC.

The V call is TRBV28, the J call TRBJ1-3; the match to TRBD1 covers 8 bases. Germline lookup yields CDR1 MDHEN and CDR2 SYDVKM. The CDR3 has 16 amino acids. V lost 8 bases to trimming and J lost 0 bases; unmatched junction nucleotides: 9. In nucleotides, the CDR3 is TGTGCCAGCTCTCCTGGGACAGGAGGCTCTGGAAACACCATATATTTT. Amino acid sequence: CASSPGTGGSGNTIYF.

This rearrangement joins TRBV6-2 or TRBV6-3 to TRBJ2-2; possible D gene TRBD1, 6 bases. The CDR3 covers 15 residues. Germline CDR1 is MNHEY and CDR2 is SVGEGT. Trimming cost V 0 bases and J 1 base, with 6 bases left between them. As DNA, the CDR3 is TGTGCCAGCAGTTACTCGACAGGGAACACCGGGGAGCTGTTTTTT. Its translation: CASSYSTGNTGELFF.

The CDR3 is CASSNPGQWYGYTF. CDR3 sequence (DNA): TGTGCCAGCTCAAACCCGGGACAGTGGTATGGCTACACCTTC. This rearrangement joins TRBV18 to TRBJ1-2, with TRBD1 matching 7 bases. The junction had 8 bases not matched to a gene; V was cut back by 5 bases and J by 5 bases. Germline-derived CDR1 and CDR2 are KGHSH and LQKENI. CDR3 length: 14 amino acids.

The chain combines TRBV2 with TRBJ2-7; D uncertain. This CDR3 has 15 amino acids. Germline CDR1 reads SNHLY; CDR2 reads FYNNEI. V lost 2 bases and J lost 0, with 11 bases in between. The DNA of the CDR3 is TGTGCCAGCAGTGAATGGTGGGCTAGCTCCTACGAGCAGTACTTC. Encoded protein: CASSEWWASSYEQYF.

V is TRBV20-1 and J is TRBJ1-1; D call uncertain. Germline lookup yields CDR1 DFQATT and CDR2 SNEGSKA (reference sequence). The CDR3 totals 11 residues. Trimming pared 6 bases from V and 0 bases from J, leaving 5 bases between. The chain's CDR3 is CSAMMNTEAFF. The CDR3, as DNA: TGCAGTGCCATGATGAACACTGAAGCTTTCTTT.